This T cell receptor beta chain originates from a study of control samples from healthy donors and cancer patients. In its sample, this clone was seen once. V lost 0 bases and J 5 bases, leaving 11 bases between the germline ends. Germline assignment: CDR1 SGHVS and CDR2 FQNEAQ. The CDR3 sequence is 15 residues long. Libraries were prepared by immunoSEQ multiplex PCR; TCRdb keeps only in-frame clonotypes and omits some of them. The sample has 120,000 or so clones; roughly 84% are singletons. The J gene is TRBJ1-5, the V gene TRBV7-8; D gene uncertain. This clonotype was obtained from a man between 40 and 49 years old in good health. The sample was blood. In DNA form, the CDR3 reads TGTGCCAGCAGCTTAGCCGGGAACGAGGATCAGCCCCAGCATTTT. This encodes CASSLAGNEDQPQHF.